This T cell receptor beta chain comes out of a study of OX40 agonist ivuxolimab in advanced cancers. This CDR3 is built from 17 residues. In germline, CDR1 is SGHNT, CDR2 YYREEE (reference sequence). V lost 0 bases, J lost 6 bases, and 11 bases stayed unmatched. Study-wide results and caveats: Both blood CD4+ and CD8+ T cells showed clonal growth by week 6 at 0.1 to 3.0 mg/kg.

Of note for this clone: What it binds is unknown.

Libraries were prepared by immunoSEQ multiplex PCR; TCRdb keeps only in-frame clonotypes and omits some of them. The top ten hold 1.1% to 1.5% of the sample, which has over 75,000 clones, about 83% seen once. The chain is built from TRBV5-4 and TRBJ2-1, with 8 bases lining up with TRBD1. The source was CD4+ or CD8+ T cells sorted from blood, collected in a trial of the OX40 agonist ivuxolimab. The sequence was collected from an adult with an advanced solid tumor such as melanoma, head and neck, liver or kidney cancer. The CDR3 DNA reads as TGTGCCAGCAGCTTGGGCTCGGGCAGGGGGCGGGTCAATGAGCAGTTCTTC. Its translation is CASSLGSGRGRVNEQFF.